A single sample is the source of the 23 T cell receptor beta chains below, sequenced in a study of beta chain features in type 1 diabetes. The study's findings and limits: Moderate yet significant TCRB CDR3 shortening was seen in Type 1 diabetes patients in all four CD4+ subsets.

Expressed TCRB transcripts got sequenced, as all isolated RNA was reverse transcribed. Libraries were prepared by immunoSEQ multiplex PCR; TCRdb keeps only in-frame clonotypes and omits some of them. Among over 600,000 clones, over 10% were seen once, and the ten largest hold around 0.12%. What these receptors recognize is not known. The sequencing input was naive CD4+ T cells from blood. The receptor source for this set is a man aged 30 to 39 with type 1 diabetes.

J is TRBJ2-7 and V is TRBV27; D is tentatively TRBD1 or TRBD2 (5 bases each). Per the germline V gene, CDR1 is MNHEY and CDR2 is SMNVEV (reference sequence). This CDR3 has 17 amino acids. With 5 bases removed from V and 2 bases from J, the gap between germline ends came to 22 bases. The CDR3 here is CASSPRAGSVMPYEQYF. The DNA for the CDR3 is TGTGCCAGCAGTCCTAGGGCAGGGAGTGTTATGCCCTACGAGCAGTACTTC.

Only a few counts were recorded for this clone. The chain carries TRBV21-1 and TRBJ2-2. TRBV21-1 constitutes a pseudogene. CDR3 length equals 17 residues. The CDR3 DNA sequence: TGTGCCAGCAGCAAAGAGGTTGAGGGGCCAAACACCGGGGAGCTGTTTTTT. Its protein product is CASSKEVEGPNTGELFF.

This clone was detected only a few times. The V gene is TRBV28, the J gene TRBJ2-2, with D uncertain. This CDR3 region has 14 residues. The V gene lost 4 bases and the J gene lost 4 bases, with 10 bases spanning the gap. Germline values: CDR1 MDHEN, CDR2 SYDVKM. CDR3 protein: CASSSPESTGELFF. In nucleotides, the CDR3 is TGTGCCAGCAGTTCACCCGAATCCACCGGGGAGCTGTTTTTT. Using reference TRBV28 and TRBJ2-2 for the parts outside the CDR3, the full variable domain is DVKVTQSSRYLVKRTGEKVFLECVQDMDHENMFWYRQDPGLGLRLIYFSYDVKMKEKGDIPEGYSVSREKKERFSLILESASTNQTSMYLCASSSPESTGELFFGEGSRLTVL.

V gene TRBV2 combines with J gene TRBJ1-2; 8 positions agree with TRBD1. V lost 7 bases and J lost 7; bases outside the gene matches: 8. From germline, CDR1 is SNHLY and CDR2 FYNNEI. The CDR3 has 13 residues. Here the CDR3 reads CASNIQGEGGYTF. The CDR3 region has the DNA TGTGCCAGCAATATACAGGGGGAAGGTGGCTACACCTTC.

The V gene is TRBV7-6, the J gene TRBJ1-2, with D perhaps TRBD1 (6 bases). Germline CDR1 and CDR2: SGHVS and FNYEAQ. Deletions cut 5 bases from V and 8 bases from J, with 15 bases between. The CDR3 is 13 residues long. DNA of the CDR3: TGTGCCAGCAGCCCTTCGACGGGGGGCGGCTACACCTTC. Protein sequence: CASSPSTGGGYTF.

The J gene is TRBJ2-3, the V gene TRBV21-1; the DNA was not used to check the table's D call, TRBD1. TRBV21-1 represents a pseudogene. The CDR3 covers 16 residues. In nucleotides, the CDR3 is TGTGCCAGCAGCCCACGAAGGACAGGGTGCACAGATACGCAGTATTTT. Protein sequence: CASSPRRTGCTDTQYF.

This clone has a handful of counts. The chain uses TRBV7-3 and TRBJ2-2, with 7 bases aligning to TRBD2. J gave up 1 base and V 7 bases, and 15 bases lay outside the gene matches. Per germline, CDR1 SGHTA and CDR2 FQGTGA. This CDR3 contains 18 residues. The CDR3: CASISLGFSGLNTGELFF. Written as DNA, the CDR3 is TGTGCCAGCATCAGCTTAGGGTTTAGCGGGTTGAACACCGGGGAGCTGTTTTTT.

This clone was picked up a small number of times. The rearrangement uses TRBV7-2 and TRBJ1-5, with TRBD1 matching 11 bases. CDR3 size: 14 residues. Germline lookup yields CDR1 SGHTA and CDR2 FQGNSA. The V and J ends lost 5 bases and 7 bases, in that order; junction bases with no gene match: 4. The CDR3 bases are TGTGCCAGCAGCGCGGGGACAGGGGGGCAGCCCCAGCATTTT. The encoded protein is CASSAGTGGQPQHF.

The table lists this clone with a few counts. This chain joins TRBV15 and TRBJ2-7, with 8 positions matching TRBD1. Germline V CDR1 and CDR2: LNHNV, YYDKDF (reference sequence). The CDR3 covers 16 residues. V shed 3 bases and J 0 bases; nucleotides not matched to a gene: 7. DNA for the CDR3: TGTGCCACCAGCAGGATAAGGACAGGGAGCTCCTACGAGCAGTACTTC. This translates into CATSRIRTGSSYEQYF. Looking up the rest from reference TRBV15 and TRBJ2-7 gives the full variable domain: DAMVIQNPRYQVTQFGKPVTLSCSQTLNHNVMYWYQQKSSQAPKLLFHYYDKDFNNEADTPDNFQSRRPNTSFCFLDIRSPGLGDTAMYLCATSRIRTGSSYEQYFGPGTRLTVT.

The chain uses TRBV7-2 and TRBJ2-3, with D unresolved. The CDR3 is 16 amino acids. The V end lost 1 base, the J end lost 1 base, and 12 bases lay between the germline ends. Looked up from germline, CDR1 is SGHTA and CDR2 is FQGNSA. CDR3 sequence reads: CASSLGMGSGTDTQYF. The CDR3 DNA reads as TGTGCCAGCAGCTTAGGGATGGGGTCCGGCACAGATACGCAGTATTTT. The full variable domain, its missing parts supplied by reference TRBV7-2 and TRBJ2-3, is GAGVSQSPSNKVTEKGKDVELRCDPISGHTALYWYRQSLGQGLEFLIYFQGNSAPDKSGLPSDRFSAERTGGSVSTLTIQRTQQEDSAVYLCASSLGMGSGTDTQYFGPGTRLTVL.

The V call is TRBV4-2, the J call TRBJ2-7; 7 bases are a match to TRBD1. The CDR3 spans 15 residues. From germline, CDR1 is LGHNA and CDR2 YNFKEQ. Unmatched junction bases numbered 6, after V lost 2 bases and J lost 2 bases. CDR3 coding DNA: TGTGCCAGCAGCCAAACAACGGGACAGCCCTACGAGCAGTACTTC. Translation gives CASSQTTGQPYEQYF.

This clone was seen a few times. The chain is built from TRBV15 and TRBJ2-3; TRBD2 might be the D (6 bases). The CDR3 runs 16 residues. Germline loops: CDR1 LNHNV, CDR2 YYDKDF (reference sequence). V was clipped by 5 bases and J by 5 bases, with 20 bases between them. The CDR3 sequence: CATSGGGGDRRDTQYF. The CDR3 nucleotides are TGTGCCACCAGCGGGGGAGGAGGTGACCGAAGAGATACGCAGTATTTT.

Comment on this clone: Distinct nucleotide sequences in the sample also encode this CDR3. The chain is built from TRBV29-1 and TRBJ2-7, with D perhaps matching TRBD1 (7 bases). Trimming stripped 3 bases from V and 4 bases from J, with 10 bases between. The CDR3 loop spans 12 amino acids. Germline V gene lookup returns CDR1 SQVTM and CDR2 ANQGSEA. The CDR3 spells CSVDPGGYEQYF. In nucleotides, the CDR3 is TGCAGCGTTGATCCAGGGGGGTACGAGCAGTACTTC.

Only a few counts were recorded for this clone. The genes are TRBV28 and TRBJ2-7, with D unresolved. From germline, CDR1 is MDHEN and CDR2 SYDVKM. This CDR3 is built from 14 residues. The germline V and J ends were trimmed by 2 bases and 2 bases, with 10 bases remaining between them. The CDR3 DNA reads TGTGCCAGCAGTTTAAACGGTGTTGCCTACGAGCAGTACTTC. Translated, it gives CASSLNGVAYEQYF.

The chain has TRBV6-6 and TRBJ1-1; tentatively, D is TRBD1 (6 bases). The CDR3 length is 15 residues. Trimming removed 4 bases at V and 0 bases at J, with 12 bases between. From germline, CDR1 is MNHNY and CDR2 SVGAGI (reference sequence). CDR3: CASSSGTQMNTEAFF. DNA of the CDR3: TGTGCCAGCAGTTCAGGGACACAGATGAACACTGAAGCTTTCTTT.

This clone was picked up a small number of times. The chain employs TRBV5-4 and TRBJ2-7; possible D gene TRBD2, 5 bases. CDR3 length: 14 residues. V was trimmed by 5 bases and J by 2 bases, leaving 14 bases between them. Germline CDR1 is SGHNT and CDR2 is YYREEE (reference sequence). In DNA form, the CDR3 reads TGTGCCAGCAGACCTGATAGCGTCCCCTACGAGCAGTACTTC. As protein: CASRPDSVPYEQYF.

This clone came up a few times. V usage is TRBV6-1 and J usage is TRBJ1-3, with TRBD1 as a possible D gene (6 bases). Trimming left V 4 bases short and J 0 bases short, with 13 bases between. The CDR3 totals 16 residues. Germline lookup yields CDR1 MNHNS and CDR2 SASEGT. CDR3 sequence: CASSAYRERSGNTIYF. DNA of the CDR3: TGTGCCAGCAGTGCTTACAGGGAGCGCTCTGGAAACACCATATATTTT.

The V gene is TRBV25-1, the J gene TRBJ2-6, with a tentative D call TRBD1 (6 bases). V was shortened by 3 bases and J by 2 bases, with 11 bases between the two germline ends. The CDR3 is made up of 16 amino acids. The germline V gene encodes CDR1 MGHDK and CDR2 SYGVNS. CDR3 protein: CASSDLTGPGANVLTF. For the CDR3, the DNA is TGTGCCAGCAGTGACCTGACAGGACCTGGGGCCAACGTCCTGACTTTC.

This clone showed up just once. J is TRBJ2-5 and V is TRBV18, with TRBD1 as a possible D gene (6 bases). The CDR3 runs to 15 residues. The V end lost 2 bases, the J end lost 2 bases, and 12 bases lay between the germline ends. The germline V gene has CDR1 KGHSH and CDR2 LQKENI. The CDR3 sequence is CASSPWQGTQETQYF. The CDR3, as DNA: TGTGCCAGCTCACCATGGCAGGGGACACAAGAGACCCAGTACTTC.

The V call is TRBV7-2, the J call TRBJ1-4, with 10 bases identical to TRBD1. The CDR3 is 15 amino acids. The V and J ends lost 5 bases and 8 bases, in that order; junction bases with no gene match: 8. The germline V gene encodes CDR1 SGHTA and CDR2 FQGNSA. DNA of the CDR3: TGTGCCAGCAGCCTCGGGGGGACAGGGGAAGAAAAACTGTTTTTT. Amino acids: CASSLGGTGEEKLFF.

The chain couples TRBV5-1 to TRBJ1-5; D remains unclear. The V end lost 5 bases, the J end lost 6 bases, and 15 bases lay between the germline ends. CDR1 and CDR2 from the germline V gene are SGHRS and YFSETQ. This CDR3 is built from 14 residues. The CDR3 region is CASREGREGQPQHF. The CDR3 DNA is TGCGCCAGCAGGGAGGGCCGAGAAGGTCAGCCCCAGCATTTT.

This clone was found a few times. The chain employs TRBV7-9 and TRBJ1-1; D ambiguous. V shed 5 bases and J shed 0 bases, with 19 bases lying between them. The germline CDR1 and CDR2 sequences are SEHNR and FQNEAQ (reference sequence). The CDR3 loop spans 17 amino acids. CDR3 amino acids: CASSPQGRSLMNTEAFF. The CDR3 nucleotides read TGTGCCAGCAGCCCCCAAGGGAGATCTCTTATGAACACTGAAGCTTTCTTT.

Turning to this clone: The junction differs from germline at one of its ends, possibly a read error. The chain combines TRBV4-1 with TRBJ1-4; no reliable D call. The CDR3 consists of 14 residues. CDR1 MGHRA and CDR2 YSYEKL come from the germline V gene. In nucleotides, the CDR3 is TGCGCCAGCAGGCTCCCGGGAGCAAATGGAAAACTGTTTTTT. This codes for CASRLPGANGKLFF.